This TCR beta chain was sequenced in a study of OX40 agonist ivuxolimab in advanced cancers. J was trimmed by 7 bases and V by 5 bases; bases with no gene match: 8. This CDR3 spans 14 amino acids. The germline gives CDR1 SGHNT, CDR2 YYREEE (reference sequence). Libraries were prepared by immunoSEQ multiplex PCR; TCRdb keeps only in-frame clonotypes and omits some of them. This table holds tens of thousands of clones, around 91% found once. The sample here was CD4+ or CD8+ T cells sorted from blood, taken in a trial of the OX40 agonist ivuxolimab. The chain carries TRBV5-4 and TRBJ2-1, with TRBD2 matching 8 bases. The TCR was taken from an adult with an advanced solid tumor such as melanoma, head and neck, liver or kidney cancer. As DNA, the CDR3 is TGTGCCAGCAGGTCGGGGGGGCGTGCAAATGAGCAGTTCTTC. Protein: CASRSGGRANEQFF.